This T cell receptor (beta chain) appears in the sequencing data of a study of identical twins. Unique molecular identifiers were present on the cDNA, and a universal primer site came from template switching. TCRdb fed the 5' RACE reads into MiXCR, producing one record per CDR3 protein. Among a few hundred thousand distinct CDR3 sequences listed, about 8.1% were seen once. The sample holds a few counts of this clonotype. Its antigen is as yet unknown. Overall study results and limits: Insertion counts were lower in abundant cord blood beta clonotypes, a trend that memory repertoires did not show. Rather than following the same donors, the conclusions depended on cross-sectional statistical analysis.

This CDR3 spans 14 amino acids. The V and J ends lost 0 bases and 7 bases respectively, with 12 bases between them. In germline, CDR1 is SGHDT, CDR2 YYEEEE. These data were also filed under a second study, of yellow fever vaccine responses in identical twins. That work states: Twins reportedly showed a vaccine T cell response that seemed partly convergent and partly personalized.

The sample consisted of memory (CD45RO+) T cells sorted from blood. The receptor was derived from a woman aged 18-29 years in good health. V gene TRBV5-6 combines with J gene TRBJ2-3; D may match TRBD1 or TRBD2 (5 bases each). The CDR3, as DNA: TGTGCCAGCAGCTTGGCCCGGGGCCCGTATACGCAGTATTTT. Translating gives CASSLARGPYTQYF.